This T cell receptor beta chain was identified in a study of blood T cell repertoires in COVID-19. Across the study: PBMCs, B-cell-depleted T cells, or T cells provided the cDNA or gDNA that made up the material.

Looked up from germline, CDR1 is LNHDA and CDR2 is SQIVND (reference sequence). V dropped 3 bases and J dropped 5; count of bases not matched to a gene: 2. There are 15 residues in the CDR3. Authors' data handling: Reference gene primers were amplified, and this amplification served to estimate nucleated cell counts. This table comes from immunoSEQ multiplex PCR, and its TCRdb copy is limited to in-frame clones, with some not included. Clone size and V and J calls were adopted from that table, with D and trimming inferred from the DNA. The sample yields approximately 360,000 clones, over 75% seen once. This study enrolled people aged about 18 to 90 from approximately 24 US geographic areas. Cohorts were determined from participant-reported clinical history.

This TCR was recovered from a man aged 40-49 years in a cohort exposed to, infected with or recovered from COVID-19 (not recorded which). The sequenced material came from PBMCs or T cells enriched from blood (not recorded which). The chain recombines TRBV19 with TRBJ2-2, with TRBD2 matching over 11 bases. This chain's CDR3 is CASSIRTSGTGELFF. Here the CDR3 DNA reads TGTGCCAGTAGTATCAGGACTAGCGGGACCGGGGAGCTGTTTTTT.